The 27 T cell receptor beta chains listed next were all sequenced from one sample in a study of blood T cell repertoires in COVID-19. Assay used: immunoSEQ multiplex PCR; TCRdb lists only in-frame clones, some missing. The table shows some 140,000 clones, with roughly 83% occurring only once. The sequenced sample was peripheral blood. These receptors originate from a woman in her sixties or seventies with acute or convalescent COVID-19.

For the CDR3, the DNA is TGTGCCAGCAGCCTCGGACAGGGAGGCAATCAGCCCCAGCATTTT. This codes for CASSLGQGGNQPQHF. The chain carries TRBV11-2 and TRBJ1-5, with TRBD1 identical over 8 bases. The J segment lost 2 bases and the V segment lost 5 bases, leaving 5 bases of the junction unmatched. The CDR3 totals 15 residues. Germline values: CDR1 SGHAT, CDR2 FQNNGV. The whole variable domain, remainder taken from reference TRBV11-2 and TRBJ1-5, is EAGVAQSPRYKIIEKRQSVAFWCNPISGHATLYWYQQILGQGPKLLIQFQNNGVVDDSQLPKDRFSAERLKGVDSTLKIQPAKLEDSAVYLCASSLGQGGNQPQHFGDGTRLSIL.

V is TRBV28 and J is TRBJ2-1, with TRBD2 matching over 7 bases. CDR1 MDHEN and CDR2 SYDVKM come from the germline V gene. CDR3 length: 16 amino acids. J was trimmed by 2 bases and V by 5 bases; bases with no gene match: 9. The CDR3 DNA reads TGTGCCAGCAGTCCGGAGGGAGCGGGGACCTACAATGAGCAGTTCTTC. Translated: CASSPEGAGTYNEQFF. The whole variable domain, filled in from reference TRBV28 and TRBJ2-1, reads DVKVTQSSRYLVKRTGEKVFLECVQDMDHENMFWYRQDPGLGLRLIYFSYDVKMKEKGDIPEGYSVSREKKERFSLILESASTNQTSMYLCASSPEGAGTYNEQFFGPGTRLTVL.

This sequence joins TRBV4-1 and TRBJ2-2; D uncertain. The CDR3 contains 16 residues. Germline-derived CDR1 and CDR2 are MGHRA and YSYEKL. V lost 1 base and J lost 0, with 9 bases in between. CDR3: CASSQVDLANTGELFF. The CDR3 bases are TGCGCCAGCAGCCAAGTCGATCTAGCGAACACCGGGGAGCTGTTTTTT.

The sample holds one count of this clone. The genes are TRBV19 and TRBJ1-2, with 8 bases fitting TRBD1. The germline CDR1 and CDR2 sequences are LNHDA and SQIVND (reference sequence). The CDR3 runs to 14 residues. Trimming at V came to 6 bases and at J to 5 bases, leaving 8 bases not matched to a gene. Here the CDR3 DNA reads TGTGCCAGTAGGACCGCCGGACAGGGATATGGCTACACCTTC. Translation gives CASRTAGQGYGYTF.

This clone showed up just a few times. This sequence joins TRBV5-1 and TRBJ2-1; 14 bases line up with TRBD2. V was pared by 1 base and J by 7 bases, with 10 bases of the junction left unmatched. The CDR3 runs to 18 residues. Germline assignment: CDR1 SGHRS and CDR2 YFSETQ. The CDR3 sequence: CASSLPGLAGGYGNEQFF. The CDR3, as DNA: TGCGCCAGCAGCTTGCCAGGACTAGCGGGGGGTTATGGTAATGAGCAGTTCTTC.

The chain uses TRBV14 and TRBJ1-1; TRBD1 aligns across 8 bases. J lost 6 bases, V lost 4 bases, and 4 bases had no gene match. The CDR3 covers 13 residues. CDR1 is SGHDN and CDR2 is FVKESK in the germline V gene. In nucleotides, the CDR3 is TGTGCCAGCAGCCTGGACAGGGAGGCTGAAGCTTTCTTT. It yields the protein CASSLDREAEAFF. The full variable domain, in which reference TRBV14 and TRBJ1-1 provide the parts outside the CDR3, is EAGVTQFPSHSVIEKGQTVTLRCDPISGHDNLYWYRRVMGKEIKFLLHFVKESKQDESGMPNNRFLAERTGGTYSTLKVQPAELEDSGVYFCASSLDREAEAFFGQGTRLTVV.

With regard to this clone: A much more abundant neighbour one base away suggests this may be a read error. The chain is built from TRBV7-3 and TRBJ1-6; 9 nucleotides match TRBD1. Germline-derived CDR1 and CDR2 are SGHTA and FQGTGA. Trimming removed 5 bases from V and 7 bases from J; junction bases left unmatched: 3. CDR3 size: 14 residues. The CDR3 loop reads CASSRGQGNSPLHF. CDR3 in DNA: TGTGCCAGCAGCCGTGGACAGGGGAATTCACCCCTCCACTTT.

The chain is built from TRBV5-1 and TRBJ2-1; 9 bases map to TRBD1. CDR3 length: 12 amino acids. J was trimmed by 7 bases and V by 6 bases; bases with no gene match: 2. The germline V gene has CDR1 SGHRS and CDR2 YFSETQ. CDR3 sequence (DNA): TGCGCCAGCACCGGGACAGGGAATGAGCAGTTCTTC. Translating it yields CASTGTGNEQFF.

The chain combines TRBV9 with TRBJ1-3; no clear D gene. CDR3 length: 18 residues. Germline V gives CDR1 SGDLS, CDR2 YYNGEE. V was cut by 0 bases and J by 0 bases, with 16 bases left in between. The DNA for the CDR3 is TGTGCCAGCAGCGTAGATAACAGACCCTTAAGCTCTGGAAACACCATATATTTT. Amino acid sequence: CASSVDNRPLSSGNTIYF.

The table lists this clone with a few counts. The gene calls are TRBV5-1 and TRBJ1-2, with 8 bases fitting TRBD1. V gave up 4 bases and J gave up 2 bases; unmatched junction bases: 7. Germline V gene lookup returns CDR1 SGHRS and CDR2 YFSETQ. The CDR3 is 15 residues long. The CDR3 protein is CASSTLRTGNYGYTF. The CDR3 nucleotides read TGCGCCAGCAGCACCCTTAGGACAGGGAACTATGGCTACACCTTC.

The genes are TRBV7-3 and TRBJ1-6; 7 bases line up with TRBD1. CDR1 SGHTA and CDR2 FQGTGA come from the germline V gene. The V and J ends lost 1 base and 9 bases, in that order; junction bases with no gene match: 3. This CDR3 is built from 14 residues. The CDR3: CASSLNRGPSPLHF. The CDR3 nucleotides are TGTGCCAGCAGCTTAAACAGGGGTCCTTCACCCCTCCACTTT.

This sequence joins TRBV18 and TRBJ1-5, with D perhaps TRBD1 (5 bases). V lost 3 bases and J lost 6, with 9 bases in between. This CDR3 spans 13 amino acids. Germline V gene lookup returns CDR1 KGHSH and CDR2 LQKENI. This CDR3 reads CASSPSGIQPQHF. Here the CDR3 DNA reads TGTGCCAGCTCACCTTCAGGGATTCAGCCCCAGCATTTT.

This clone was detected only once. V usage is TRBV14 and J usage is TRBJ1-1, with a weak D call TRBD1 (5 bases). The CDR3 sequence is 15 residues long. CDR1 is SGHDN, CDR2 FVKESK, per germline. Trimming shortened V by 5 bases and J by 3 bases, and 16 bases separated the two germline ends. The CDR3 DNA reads TGTGCCAGCAGCAACCAGGGTCGTGGTTACACTGAAGCTTTCTTT. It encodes CASSNQGRGYTEAFF. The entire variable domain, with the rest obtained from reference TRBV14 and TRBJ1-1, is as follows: EAGVTQFPSHSVIEKGQTVTLRCDPISGHDNLYWYRRVMGKEIKFLLHFVKESKQDESGMPNNRFLAERTGGTYSTLKVQPAELEDSGVYFCASSNQGRGYTEAFFGQGTRLTVV.

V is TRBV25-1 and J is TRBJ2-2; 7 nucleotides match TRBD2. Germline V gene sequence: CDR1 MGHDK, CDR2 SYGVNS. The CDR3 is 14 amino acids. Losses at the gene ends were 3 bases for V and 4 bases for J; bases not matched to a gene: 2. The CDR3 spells CASSEGLLTGELFF. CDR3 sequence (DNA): TGTGCCAGCAGTGAGGGACTACTCACCGGGGAGCTGTTTTTT. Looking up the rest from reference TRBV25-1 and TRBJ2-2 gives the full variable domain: EADIYQTPRYLVIGTGKKITLECSQTMGHDKMYWYQQDPGMELHLIHYSYGVNSTEKGDLSSESTVSRIRTEHFPLTLESARPSHTSQYLCASSEGLLTGELFFGEGSRLTVL.

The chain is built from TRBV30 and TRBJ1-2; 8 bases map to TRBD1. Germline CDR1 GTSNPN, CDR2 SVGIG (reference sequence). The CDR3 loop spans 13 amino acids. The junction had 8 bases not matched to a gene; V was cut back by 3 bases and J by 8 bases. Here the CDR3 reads CAWSLQGEGGYTF. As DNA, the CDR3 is TGTGCCTGGAGCCTACAGGGGGAAGGGGGCTACACCTTC. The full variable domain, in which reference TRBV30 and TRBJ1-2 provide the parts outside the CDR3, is SQTIHQWPATLVQPVGSPLSLECTVEGTSNPNLYWYRQAAGRGLQLLFYSVGIGQISSEVPQNLSASRPQDRQFILSSKKLLLSDSGFYLCAWSLQGEGGYTFGSGTRLTVV.

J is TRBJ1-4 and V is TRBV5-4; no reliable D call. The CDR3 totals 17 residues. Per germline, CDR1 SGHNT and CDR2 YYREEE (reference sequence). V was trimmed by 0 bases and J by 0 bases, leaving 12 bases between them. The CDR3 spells CASSLGGRSATNEKLFF. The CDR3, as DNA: TGTGCCAGCAGCTTGGGAGGGCGCTCGGCAACTAATGAAAAACTGTTTTTT.

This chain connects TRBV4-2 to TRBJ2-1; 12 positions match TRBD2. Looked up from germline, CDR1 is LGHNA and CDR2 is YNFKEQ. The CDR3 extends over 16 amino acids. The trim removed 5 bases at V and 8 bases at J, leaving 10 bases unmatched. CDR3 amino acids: CASSFTSGGTEDEQFF. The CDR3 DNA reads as TGTGCCAGCAGCTTCACTAGCGGGGGGACGGAGGATGAGCAGTTCTTC.

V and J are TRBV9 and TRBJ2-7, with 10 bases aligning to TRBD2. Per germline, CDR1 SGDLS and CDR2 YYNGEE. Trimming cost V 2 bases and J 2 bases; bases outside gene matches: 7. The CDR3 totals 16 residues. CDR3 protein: CASSVGSSGGAYEQYF. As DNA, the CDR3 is TGTGCCAGCAGCGTCGGATCGAGCGGGGGGGCCTACGAGCAGTACTTC.

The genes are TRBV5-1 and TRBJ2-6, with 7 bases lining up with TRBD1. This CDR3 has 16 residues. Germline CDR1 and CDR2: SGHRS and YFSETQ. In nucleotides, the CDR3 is TGCGGAACGGGGACAGAGAGTTTTTCTGGGGCCAACGTCCTGACTTTC. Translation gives CGTGTESFSGANVLTF.

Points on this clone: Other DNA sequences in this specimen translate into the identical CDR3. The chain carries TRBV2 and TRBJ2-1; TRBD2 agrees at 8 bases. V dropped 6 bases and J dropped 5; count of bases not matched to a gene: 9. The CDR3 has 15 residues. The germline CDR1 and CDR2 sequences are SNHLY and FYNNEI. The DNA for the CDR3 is TGTGCCAGCAGCTTACTCGGGGGGGGCAACAATGAGCAGTTCTTC. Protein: CASSLLGGGNNEQFF.

Here the CDR3 reads CASSPRSGSASSGANVLTF. The DNA of the CDR3 is TGTGCCAGCAGCCCCCGGTCGGGGTCTGCAAGCTCTGGGGCCAACGTCCTGACTTTC. The chain combines TRBV4-2 with TRBJ2-6; D may be TRBD2 (5 bases). Trimming took 4 bases from V and 0 from J, leaving 19 bases between them. The CDR3 length is 19 residues. CDR1 and CDR2 (germline): LGHNA, YNFKEQ.

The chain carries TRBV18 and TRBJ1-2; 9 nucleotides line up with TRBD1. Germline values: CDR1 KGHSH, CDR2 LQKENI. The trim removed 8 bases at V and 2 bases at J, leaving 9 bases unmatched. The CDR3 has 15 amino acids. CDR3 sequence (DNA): TGTGCCAGCAAAACGGGACAGGGAGGAAACTATGGCTACACCTTC. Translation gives CASKTGQGGNYGYTF.

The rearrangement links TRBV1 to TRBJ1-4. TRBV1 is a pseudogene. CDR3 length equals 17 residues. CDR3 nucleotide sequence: TGCACCAGCAGCCAAGATGTCGCGAGGGAAGTGGGGGAAAAACTGTTTTTT. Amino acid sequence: CTSSQDVAREVGEKLFF.

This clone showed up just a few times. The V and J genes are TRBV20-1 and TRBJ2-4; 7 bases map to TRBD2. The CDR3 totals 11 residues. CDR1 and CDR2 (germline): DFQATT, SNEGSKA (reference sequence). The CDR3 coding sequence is TGCGGGGGGGAGGGCGGGAACATTCAGTACTTC. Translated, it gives CGGEGGNIQYF.

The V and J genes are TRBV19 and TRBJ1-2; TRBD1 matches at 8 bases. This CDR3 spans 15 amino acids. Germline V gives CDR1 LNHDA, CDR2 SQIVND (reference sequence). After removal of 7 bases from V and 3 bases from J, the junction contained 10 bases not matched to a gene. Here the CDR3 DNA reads TGTGCCAGTAACTCCGCAGGGGGCGAGGACTATGGCTACACCTTC. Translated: CASNSAGGEDYGYTF.

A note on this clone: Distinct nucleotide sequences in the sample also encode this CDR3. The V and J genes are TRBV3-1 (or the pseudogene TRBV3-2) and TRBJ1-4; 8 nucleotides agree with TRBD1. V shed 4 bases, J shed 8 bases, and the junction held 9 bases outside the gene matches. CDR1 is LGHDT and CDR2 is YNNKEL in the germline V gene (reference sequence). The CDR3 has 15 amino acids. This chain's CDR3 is CASSPPGQGGEKLFF. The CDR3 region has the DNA TGTGCCAGCAGCCCTCCCGGACAGGGAGGAGAAAAACTGTTTTTT.

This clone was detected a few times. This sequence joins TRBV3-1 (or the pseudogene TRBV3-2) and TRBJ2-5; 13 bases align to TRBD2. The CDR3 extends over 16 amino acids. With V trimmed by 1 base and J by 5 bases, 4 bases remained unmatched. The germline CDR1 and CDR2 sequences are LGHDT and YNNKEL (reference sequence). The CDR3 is CASSQVTSGGLETQYF. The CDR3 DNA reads TGTGCCAGCAGCCAAGTGACTAGCGGGGGGCTGGAGACCCAGTACTTC.